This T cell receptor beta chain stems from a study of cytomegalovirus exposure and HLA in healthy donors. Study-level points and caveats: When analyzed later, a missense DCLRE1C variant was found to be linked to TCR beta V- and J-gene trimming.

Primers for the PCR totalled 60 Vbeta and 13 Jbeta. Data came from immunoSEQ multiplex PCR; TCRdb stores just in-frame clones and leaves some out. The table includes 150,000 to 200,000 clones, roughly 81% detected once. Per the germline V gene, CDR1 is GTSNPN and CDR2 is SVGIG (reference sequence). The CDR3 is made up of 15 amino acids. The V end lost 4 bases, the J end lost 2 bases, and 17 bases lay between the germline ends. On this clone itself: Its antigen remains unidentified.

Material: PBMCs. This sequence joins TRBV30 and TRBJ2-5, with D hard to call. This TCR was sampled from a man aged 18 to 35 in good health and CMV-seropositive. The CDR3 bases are TGTGCCTGGACCCGTACGGGTGGAAGTCAAGAGACCCAGTACTTC. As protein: CAWTRTGGSQETQYF. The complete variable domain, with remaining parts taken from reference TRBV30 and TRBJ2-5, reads SQTIHQWPATLVQPVGSPLSLECTVEGTSNPNLYWYRQAAGRGLQLLFYSVGIGQISSEVPQNLSASRPQDRQFILSSKKLLLSDSGFYLCAWTRTGGSQETQYFGPGTRLLVL.